Following are 8 T cell receptor beta chains from one sample sequenced in a study of T cells in localized non-small cell lung cancer. The method was immunoSEQ multiplex PCR; TCRdb's version includes in-frame clones alone and lacks a portion of them. Of approximately 11,000 clones listed, 90% are singletons. Material: peripheral blood, obtained before any cancer treatment. These receptor sequences come from a male donor aged 60 or older with stage III lung adenocarcinoma.

The rearrangement joins TRBV5-1 to TRBJ2-5; D unclear. The CDR3 runs 15 residues. V was clipped by 4 bases and J by 4 bases, with 17 bases between them. Germline V CDR1 and CDR2: SGHRS, YFSETQ. CDR3 in amino acids: CASSIGSGSRETQYF. CDR3 coding DNA: TGCGCCAGCAGCATCGGGTCGGGTTCTCGAGAGACCCAGTACTTC.

J is TRBJ1-6 and V is TRBV9, with 9 bases aligning to TRBD1. The germline CDR1 and CDR2 sequences are SGDLS and YYNGEE. The CDR3 runs 19 residues. Trimming took 0 bases from V and 8 from J; bases not matched to a gene: 15. CDR3 sequence: CASSVDDHRGPISYSPLHF. The CDR3 DNA follows: TGTGCCAGCAGCGTAGACGATCACAGGGGGCCGATATCCTATTCACCCCTCCACTTT.

The chain couples TRBV14 to TRBJ1-1; 8 bases are shared with TRBD1. The J segment lost 5 bases and the V segment lost 4 bases, leaving 9 bases of the junction unmatched. CDR1 is SGHDN and CDR2 is FVKESK in the germline V gene. CDR3 size: 15 residues. The DNA for the CDR3 is TGTGCCAGCAGCCGAGAGAGGACAGGGAGGACTGAAGCTTTCTTT. Translating it yields CASSRERTGRTEAFF.

The rearrangement links TRBV30 to TRBJ1-2; TRBD1 is a possible D gene (5 bases). The V end was cut by 5 bases, the J end by 7 bases, with 23 bases between. This CDR3 region has 15 residues. Per germline, CDR1 GTSNPN and CDR2 SVGIG (reference sequence). CDR3 region: CAWDMGGAIRAGYTF. The CDR3 DNA reads as TGTGCCTGGGATATGGGTGGGGCCATCAGGGCTGGCTACACCTTC.

The J gene is TRBJ2-2, the V gene TRBV18, with D tentatively TRBD1 (7 bases). The germline gives CDR1 KGHSH, CDR2 LQKENI. V was clipped by 8 bases and J by 1 base, with 17 bases between them. The CDR3 consists of 16 residues. CDR3 in amino acids: CASRQGSGENTGELFF. CDR3 coding DNA: TGTGCCAGCCGACAGGGATCGGGAGAGAACACCGGGGAGCTGTTTTTT.

The rearrangement uses TRBV6-1 and TRBJ1-1; D is unresolved. Germline CDR1 is MNHNS and CDR2 is SASEGT. The CDR3 totals 14 residues. V shed 5 bases and J shed 1 base, with 11 bases lying between them. The CDR3 nucleotides read TGTGCCAGCAGTCCCCGACACGGGAACACTGAAGCTTTCTTT. Translating it yields CASSPRHGNTEAFF.

The CDR3 bases are TGTGCCTGGAGTCTTAAGCGGATAACTTACAATCAGCCCCAGCATTTT. Translation gives CAWSLKRITYNQPQHF. The chain is built from TRBV30 and TRBJ1-5, with D uncertain. This CDR3 is built from 16 residues. Per germline, CDR1 GTSNPN and CDR2 SVGIG (reference sequence). V lost 2 bases and J 3 bases, leaving 17 bases between the germline ends.

This chain uses TRBV4-3 with TRBJ2-3; D gene unclear. V was cut by 1 base and J by 6 bases, with 17 bases left in between. The CDR3 has 16 amino acids. Germline V gene lookup returns CDR1 LGHNA and CDR2 YSLEER. The CDR3, as DNA: TGCGCCAGCAGCCAAGTCTGGCCGAATGCCTTCGATACGCAGTATTTT. Its translation is CASSQVWPNAFDTQYF.